The TCR beta chain under discussion was sequenced for a study of cytomegalovirus exposure and HLA in healthy donors. Overall study results and limits: The likely origin of a cluster of highly shared sequence variants was a sequencing artifact.

V dropped 7 bases and J dropped 7; count of bases not matched to a gene: 5. The CDR3 runs 13 residues. Germline V gives CDR1 MDHEN, CDR2 SYDVKM. 13 Jbeta primers and 60 Vbeta primers were used for the PCR. TCRdb keeps only in-frame clones here, not all; method: immunoSEQ multiplex PCR. The sample lists some 190,000 clones; 76% were seen once. This clone was counted only a few times. Its target is not known. The chain uses TRBV28 and TRBJ2-3; 10 nucleotides match TRBD2. The sequenced sample was PBMCs. The clonotype originates from a man between 18 and 35 years old in good health and CMV-seronegative. The CDR3 sequence is CASKAGGRNTQYF. The DNA for the CDR3 is TGTGCCAGCAAAGCGGGGGGGAGAAATACGCAGTATTTT. The variable domain in full, completed from reference TRBV28 and TRBJ2-3, reads DVKVTQSSRYLVKRTGEKVFLECVQDMDHENMFWYRQDPGLGLRLIYFSYDVKMKEKGDIPEGYSVSREKKERFSLILESASTNQTSMYLCASKAGGRNTQYFGPGTRLTVL.